This T cell receptor (beta chain) was observed in a study of graft-versus-host responses after intestinal transplantation. For the study at large: The transplants performed in recipients were multivisceral, liver-intestinal, or isolated intestinal.

The study's findings and limits: The recipient marrow held GvH clones, and some of them showed up first in ileum or blood.

CDR1 is SGHRS and CDR2 is YFSETQ in the germline V gene. CDR3 size: 17 residues. Trimming pared 2 bases from V and 0 bases from J, leaving 14 bases between. This table comes from immunoSEQ multiplex PCR, and its TCRdb copy is limited to in-frame clones, with some not included. The table lists around 120,000 clones, around nine tenths of them singletons. Regarding this clone: Its specificity is not known.

Sequencing was performed on unstimulated CD4+ T cells sorted from spleen or lymph node cells, taken before intestinal transplant. The source is a human donor who received an intestinal transplant. The V call is TRBV5-1, the J call TRBJ2-2; D is perhaps TRBD1 (6 bases). The CDR3 coding sequence is TGCGCCAGCAGCTTTCCCCAAGGGACATCGAACACCGGGGAGCTGTTTTTT. Translated, it gives CASSFPQGTSNTGELFF. The full variable domain, its missing parts supplied by reference TRBV5-1 and TRBJ2-2, is KAGVTQTPRYLIKTRGQQVTLSCSPISGHRSVSWYQQTPGQGLQFLFEYFSETQRNKGNFPGRFSGRQFSNSRSEMNVSTLELGDSALYLCASSFPQGTSNTGELFFGEGSRLTVL.